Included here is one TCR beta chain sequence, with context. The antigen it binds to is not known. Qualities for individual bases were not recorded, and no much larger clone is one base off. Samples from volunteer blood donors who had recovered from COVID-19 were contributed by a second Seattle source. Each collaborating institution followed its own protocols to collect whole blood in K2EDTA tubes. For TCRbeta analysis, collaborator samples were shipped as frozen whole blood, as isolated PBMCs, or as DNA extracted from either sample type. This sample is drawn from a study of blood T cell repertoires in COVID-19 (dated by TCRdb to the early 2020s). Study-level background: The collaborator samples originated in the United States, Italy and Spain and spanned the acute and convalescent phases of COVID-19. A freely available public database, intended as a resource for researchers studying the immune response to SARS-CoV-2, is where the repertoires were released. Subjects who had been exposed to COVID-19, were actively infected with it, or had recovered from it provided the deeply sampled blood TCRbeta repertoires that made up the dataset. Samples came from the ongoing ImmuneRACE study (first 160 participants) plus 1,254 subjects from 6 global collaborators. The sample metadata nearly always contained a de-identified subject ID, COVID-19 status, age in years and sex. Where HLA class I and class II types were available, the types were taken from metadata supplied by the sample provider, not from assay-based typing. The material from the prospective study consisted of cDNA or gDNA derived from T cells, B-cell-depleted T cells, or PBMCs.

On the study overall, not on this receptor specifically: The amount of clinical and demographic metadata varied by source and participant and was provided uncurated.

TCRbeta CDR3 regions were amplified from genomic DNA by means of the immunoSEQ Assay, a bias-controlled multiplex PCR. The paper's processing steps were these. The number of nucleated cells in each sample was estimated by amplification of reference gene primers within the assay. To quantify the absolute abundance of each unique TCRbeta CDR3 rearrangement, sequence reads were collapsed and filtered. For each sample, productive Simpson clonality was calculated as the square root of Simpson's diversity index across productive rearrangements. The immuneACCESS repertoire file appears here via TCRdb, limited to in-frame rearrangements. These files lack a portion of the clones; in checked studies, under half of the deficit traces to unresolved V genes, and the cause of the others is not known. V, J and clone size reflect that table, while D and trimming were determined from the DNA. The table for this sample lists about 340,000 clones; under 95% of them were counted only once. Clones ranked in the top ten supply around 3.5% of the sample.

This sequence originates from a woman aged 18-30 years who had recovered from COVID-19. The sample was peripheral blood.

The bases read TGCGCCAGCAGCCGGCCCGGGGGCACCATATATTTT. This encodes CASSRPGGTIYF. The sequence joins TRBV4-1 to TRBJ1-3; the D gene is possibly TRBD1, with 5 bases matching. CDR1 and CDR2, looked up from the germline V gene, are MGHRA and YSYEKL. The junction carries 10 bases between V and J, which are trimmed by 4 bases and 9 bases respectively. The CDR3 contains 12 residues, cysteine and phenylalanine counted. The sequence is cut down to CDR3 DNA, 36 bases in frame from base 1.